This TCR beta chain was observed in a study of cytomegalovirus exposure and HLA in healthy donors. Notes on the study in general: Overall, about 160 TCR beta chains were annotated as cytomegalovirus-associated. Serostatus for CMV was the only available immune exposure information. Reports indicated that the classifier achieved high specificity and sensitivity in diagnosing cytomegalovirus status. Most TCR sequences were rare, but some public TCRs occurred in many donors.

The CDR3 runs 16 residues. The germline gives CDR1 SGHTA, CDR2 FQGNSA. Worth noting for this clone: As yet, its antigen is unknown.

The PCR was carried out with 60 Vbeta primers and 13 Jbeta primers. Measured with immunoSEQ multiplex PCR; TCRdb has only the in-frame clones, and not every one. This repertoire shows 200,000 to 250,000 clones, roughly 80% found once; its top ten account for 5.4%. This chain links TRBV7-2 with TRBJ2-5; D perhaps matches TRBD2 (6 bases). The DNA end lines up better with TRBJ2-7; the J call may be wrong. The TCR sequence derives from a woman between 35 and 50 years old in good health and CMV-seropositive. The source material was PBMCs. CDR3 protein: CASSLVGGTQAYEQYF. In nucleotides, the CDR3 is TGTGCCAGCAGCTTAGTTGGTGGGACTCAAGCCTACGAGCAGTACTTC.